Following are 18 T cell receptor beta chains from one sample sequenced in a study of T cells in women clearing cervical HPV infection. Method: immunoSEQ multiplex PCR; TCRdb's copy keeps in-frame clones and lacks some. The sample data list tens of thousands of clones. Sequenced material: blood buffy coat. These receptors all come from a woman between 18 and 70 years old with a cervical HPV16 infection that either progressed to CIN3+ or cleared (not recorded which).

Comment on this clone: The sequence runs out 3 residues before the end of the CDR3; the remainder is reconstructed from the germline J gene. The chain has TRBV20-1 and TRBJ1-3; 8 bases fit TRBD1. V shed 1 base, J shed 0 bases, and the junction held 2 bases outside the gene matches. Germline assignment: CDR1 DFQATT and CDR2 SNEGSKA (reference sequence). CDR3 length: 15 residues. The covered CDR3 bases are TGCAGTGCTAGAGGGACAGGGAGCTCTGGAAACACC. Protein sequence: CSARGTGSSGNT. Given in full, the CDR3 is CSARGTGSSGNTIYF.

The CDR3 here is CASSGSGALRTGELFF. The DNA read from the CDR3 is TGTGCCAGCAGTGGTTCAGGGGCCCTGAGGACCGGGGAG. The chain recombines TRBV6-1 with TRBJ2-2; D perhaps matches TRBD1 (6 bases). With the read ending 3 residues before the CDR3 end, the germline J gene is used to fill in that end. This CDR3 comprises 16 residues. Germline values: CDR1 MNHNS, CDR2 SASEGT. The V and J ends lost 4 bases and 5 bases respectively, with 17 bases between them.

A word on this clone: Sequencing ends 3 residues short of the CDR3 end; the germline J gene provides the rest. The rearrangement links TRBV19 to TRBJ1-5; D is ambiguous. V lost 7 bases and J lost 6, with 13 bases in between. The CDR3 contains 13 residues. In germline, CDR1 is LNHDA, CDR2 SQIVND (reference sequence). CDR3 DNA (partial): TGTGCCAGTATCGGAGGTCCGGGTCAGCCC. Translated, it gives CASIGGPGQP. The entire CDR3 protein is CASIGGPGQPQHF.

On this clone: The read terminates 3 residues before the CDR3 end, so the remaining end is supplied by the germline J gene. The rearrangement links TRBV19 to TRBJ1-2; D is uncertain. The CDR3 is made up of 16 amino acids. In germline, CDR1 is LNHDA, CDR2 SQIVND (reference sequence). CDR3 DNA, as far as it was read: TGTGCCAGTAGTATACTAGGCGGGAGGGCGGGCAATGAC. Its translation: CASSILGGRAGND. The CDR3, in full, reads CASSILGGRAGNDYTF.

The sequenced CDR3 bases are TGTGCCAGCTCACCGTATGACAGGGTCCAAGAGACC. It encodes CASSPYDRVQET. The whole CDR3 sequence is CASSPYDRVQETQYF. The rearrangement links TRBV18 to TRBJ2-5; TRBD1 matches at 7 bases. The CDR3 is cut off 3 residues early in the read; its end comes from the germline J gene. V lost 3 bases and J lost 1; bases outside the gene matches: 5. In germline, CDR1 is KGHSH, CDR2 LQKENI. The CDR3 is 15 amino acids.

Notes on this clone: Read data end 3 residues before the CDR3 end; the end is taken from the germline J gene. This chain connects TRBV2 to TRBJ1-1; perhaps TRBD1 as D (5 bases). This CDR3 comprises 14 residues. Germline-derived CDR1 and CDR2 are SNHLY and FYNNEI. V lost 4 bases and J lost 3, with 12 bases in between. The CDR3 bases that were read are TGTGCCAGCAGTGCCCAGGGATTCGACACTGAA. Translation: CASSAQGFDTE. The CDR3, in full, reads CASSAQGFDTEAFF.

Regarding this clone: The read ends 3 residues shy of where the CDR3 ends; the end is completed using the germline J gene. This sequence joins TRBV12-3 or TRBV12-4 and TRBJ2-7, with TRBD1 matching over 7 bases. J gave up 6 bases and V 6 bases, and 5 bases lay outside the gene matches. The CDR3 covers 12 residues. The CDR3 is CASRTTGLEQYF. The sequenced CDR3 bases are TGTGCCAGCAGGACGACAGGGCTCGAG.

Notes on this clone: From the germline J gene comes the end of the CDR3, since the read stops 3 residues before it. The chain employs TRBV30 and TRBJ2-5; TRBD2 is a possible D gene (7 bases). The CDR3 runs 13 residues. V gave up 2 bases and J gave up 5 bases, with 12 bases separating them. The germline V gene encodes CDR1 GTSNPN and CDR2 SVGIG (reference sequence). The CDR3 here is CAWSSGGKETQYF. Incomplete CDR3 DNA: TGTGCCTGGAGTTCGGGGGGCAAGGAGACC.

As regards this clone: Sequencing ends 3 residues short of the CDR3 end; the germline J gene provides the rest. The chain uses TRBV19 and TRBJ1-1; tentatively, D is TRBD1 (5 bases). Trimming shortened V by 6 bases and J by 6 bases, and 17 bases separated the two germline ends. CDR3 length: 14 amino acids. Per the germline V gene, CDR1 is LNHDA and CDR2 is SQIVND (reference sequence). Incomplete CDR3 DNA: TGTGCCAGTAGGACTCTTAACAGGAGCCCTGAA. As protein: CASRTLNRSPE. The full CDR3 protein reads CASRTLNRSPEAFF.

Concerning this clone itself: The read ends 3 residues shy of where the CDR3 ends; the end is completed using the germline J gene. The chain joins TRBV2 to TRBJ1-4; D uncertain. V lost 0 bases to trimming and J lost 0 bases, with 8 bases between them. Per germline, CDR1 SNHLY and CDR2 FYNNEI. The CDR3 consists of 16 residues. CDR3 loop: CASSEAAAATNEKLFF. The covered CDR3 bases are TGTGCCAGCAGTGAAGCTGCGGCAGCAACTAATGAAAAA.

Worth noting for this clone: The read ends 3 residues shy of where the CDR3 ends; the end is completed using the germline J gene. The chain is built from TRBV19 and TRBJ1-5; TRBD1 aligns across 7 bases. Germline V CDR1 and CDR2: LNHDA, SQIVND (reference sequence). Trimming cost V 6 bases and J 1 base; bases outside gene matches: 6. This CDR3 spans 15 amino acids. CDR3 DNA, as far as it was read: TGTGCCAGTAGGGAGACAGGGATAAGCAATCAGCCC. It translates to CASRETGISNQP. The CDR3 reads in full as CASRETGISNQPQHF.

Comment on this clone: The read halts 3 residues ahead of the CDR3 end, with the missing end drawn from the germline J gene. The gene calls are TRBV20-1 and TRBJ1-2; D ambiguous. Trimming left V 1 base short and J 2 bases short, with 8 bases between. This CDR3 comprises 13 residues. Germline lookup yields CDR1 DFQATT and CDR2 SNEGSKA (reference sequence). CDR3: CSARGPKNYGYTF. CDR3 DNA (partial): TGCAGTGCTAGAGGGCCCAAGAACTATGGC.

Comments on this clone: The read stops 3 residues short of the end of the CDR3; the missing end is completed from the germline J gene. This CDR3 is also generated by other DNA sequences in the sample. The rearrangement links TRBV18 to TRBJ2-3; perhaps TRBD2 as D (5 bases). Germline-derived CDR1 and CDR2 are KGHSH and LQKENI. The CDR3 runs 17 residues. The DNA read from the CDR3 is TGTGCCAGCTCACCGGTATTGCGGGTTGAAGGAATAGAGACG. It encodes CASSPVLRVEGIET. The entire CDR3 reads CASSPVLRVEGIETQYF.

A note on this clone: The CDR3 extends 3 residues past the end of the read, so its final part is completed from the germline J gene. Other DNA sequences from this sample encode an identical CDR3 as well. The chain couples TRBV6-2 or TRBV6-3 to TRBJ1-3; maybe TRBD1 (6 bases). Trimming took 7 bases from V and 0 from J, leaving 10 bases between them. Germline V gene data show CDR1 as MNHEY and CDR2 as SVGEGT. The CDR3 totals 14 residues. The sequenced CDR3 bases are TGTGCCAGCATCCAGGACAGCTCTGGAAACACC. The encoded protein is CASIQDSSGNT. The full CDR3 protein is CASIQDSSGNTIYF.

For this clone: Coverage ceases 3 residues before the CDR3 finishes, and the germline J gene fills in the end. The chain joins TRBV7-2 to TRBJ2-7; no firm D call. Trimming took off 3 bases at V and 0 bases at J, with 9 bases between the two ends. This CDR3 spans 14 amino acids. CDR1 is SGHTA and CDR2 is FQGNSA in the germline V gene. The CDR3 is CASSFSQTSYEQYF. The sequenced CDR3 bases are TGTGCCAGCAGCTTCTCACAGACCTCCTACGAG.

Concerning this clone: The read gets to within 3 residues of the CDR3 end, and the germline J gene fills in the rest. V gene TRBV7-9 combines with J gene TRBJ2-3, with D unresolved. The CDR3 is 15 residues long. Germline values: CDR1 SEHNR, CDR2 FQNEAQ (reference sequence). The covered CDR3 bases are TGTGCCAGCAGCTTAGAAAGGCCTAGGCAAGAGACG. Translation gives CASSLERPRQET. In full, the CDR3 is CASSLERPRQETQYF.

The CDR3 reads CASGTGTGKHEQYF. CDR3 bases read: TGTGCTAGTGGCACCGGGACAGGGAAACACGAG. V gene TRBV12-5 combines with J gene TRBJ2-7, with TRBD1 matching 9 bases. The read gets to within 3 residues of the CDR3 end, and the germline J gene fills in the rest. This CDR3 comprises 14 residues. J gave up 5 bases and V 6 bases, and 8 bases lay outside the gene matches. CDR1 is LGHNT and CDR2 is FRNRAP in the germline V gene. Full variable domain (outside the CDR3, taken from reference TRBV12-5 and TRBJ2-7): DARVTQTPRHKVTEMGQEVTMRCQPILGHNTVFWYRQTMMQGLELLAYFRNRAPLDDSGMPKDRFSAEMPDATLATLKIQPSEPRDSAVYFCASGTGTGKHEQYFGPGTRLTVT.

About this clone itself: The missing CDR3 end, 3 residues past where the read stops, is filled in from the germline J gene. This chain connects TRBV30 to TRBJ2-3, with 9 bases lining up with TRBD2. With 2 bases clipped from V and 6 bases from J, the junction kept 9 bases outside the gene matches. The CDR3 has 15 amino acids. Germline values: CDR1 GTSNPN, CDR2 SVGIG (reference sequence). The chain's CDR3 is CAWSRGVAGADTQYF. CDR3 bases read: TGTGCCTGGAGTCGGGGAGTAGCGGGAGCTGATACG.